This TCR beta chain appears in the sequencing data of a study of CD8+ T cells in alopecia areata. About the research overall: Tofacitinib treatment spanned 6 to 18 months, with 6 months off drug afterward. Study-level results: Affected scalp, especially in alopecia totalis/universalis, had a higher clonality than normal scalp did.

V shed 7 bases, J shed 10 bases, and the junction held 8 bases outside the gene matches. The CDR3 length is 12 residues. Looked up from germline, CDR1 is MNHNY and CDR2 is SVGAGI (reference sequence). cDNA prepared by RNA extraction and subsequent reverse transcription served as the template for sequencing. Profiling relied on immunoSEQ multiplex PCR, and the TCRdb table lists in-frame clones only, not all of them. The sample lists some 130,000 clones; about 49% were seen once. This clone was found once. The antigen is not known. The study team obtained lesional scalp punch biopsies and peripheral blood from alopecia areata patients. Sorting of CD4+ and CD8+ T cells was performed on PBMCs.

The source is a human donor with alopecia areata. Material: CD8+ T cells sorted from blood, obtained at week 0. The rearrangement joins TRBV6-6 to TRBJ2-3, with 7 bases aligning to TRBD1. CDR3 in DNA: TGTGCCAGCACGAAAGACAGGGAAGCGCAGTATTTT. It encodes CASTKDREAQYF.